This T cell receptor beta chain originates from a study of metastatic and nonmetastatic thyroid tumors. The wider study: Repertoires from blood and tumor or nodule tissue of malignant and benign thyroid patients were compared. Study results and caveats: Significantly higher TCR beta diversity was reportedly seen in malignant thyroid tumors than benign nodules, in blood and tumor.

There are 16 residues in the CDR3. Germline V gene lookup returns CDR1 SGHRS and CDR2 YFSETQ. Losses at the gene ends were 4 bases for V and 7 bases for J; bases not matched to a gene: 14. Not a single patient had been given any form of treatment at any point before undergoing thyroid surgery. Authors' methods: Clinicopathological groups supplied CDR3 differences that were used to build a distant-metastasis classifier for papillary thyroid cancer. Using MiXCR, TCRdb re-called clones from the PCR reads. It is TCRdb's table, rather than the study itself, that gives the V and J calls and clone size. The repertoire holds around 64,000 clones, with about 3.8% as singletons. This clone was observed many times. Its antigen is unidentified.

This receptor was identified in a female donor with papillary thyroid cancer or a benign thyroid nodule (not recorded which). Some clones in this sample may be carry-over from other donors' samples. V and J are TRBV5-1 and TRBJ2-1; the match to TRBD2 covers 7 bases. Sequenced material: blood. The DNA for the CDR3 is TGCGCCAGCAGCAGGGGACTACGCTACCTAGGGAATGAGCAGTTCTTC. It specifies CASSRGLRYLGNEQFF.